The entry that follows covers one T cell receptor beta chain sequence. The authors' processing: It was from reference gene primer amplification that nucleated cell counts were estimated. TCRdb's copy holds only in-frame clones and misses some; the assay was immunoSEQ multiplex PCR. V and J calls and clone size are copied from that table; D and trimming were computed from the DNA. The sample lists 240,000 or so clones; approximately 80% were seen once. This record belongs to a study of blood T cell repertoires in COVID-19. Study details: Samples taken during acute and convalescent COVID-19 were collected in the United States, Italy and Spain. T cells, B-cell-depleted T cells, or PBMCs supplied cDNA or gDNA.

The V and J ends lost 1 base and 0 bases respectively, with 9 bases between them. The CDR3 runs to 15 residues. From germline, CDR1 is SGHRS and CDR2 YFSETQ. Sequenced input: peripheral blood. This chain joins TRBV5-1 and TRBJ2-3, with a weak D call TRBD2 (5 bases). This clonotype was obtained from a woman aged 80 or over with acute or convalescent COVID-19. The DNA for the CDR3 is TGCGCCAGCAGCTTGACTGGACTTAGCACAGATACGCAGTATTTT. It is translated as CASSLTGLSTDTQYF.